The TCR beta chain described here comes from a study of T cell changes during pregnancy in multiple sclerosis. Produced via immunoSEQ multiplex PCR; TCRdb's table is partial and in-frame only. The table shows about 100,000 clones, with roughly nine tenths occurring only once. This CDR3 is 13 amino acids long. Germline lookup yields CDR1 SNHLY and CDR2 FYNNEI. The trim removed 0 bases at V and 8 bases at J, leaving 3 bases unmatched. The chain combines TRBV2 with TRBJ1-2, with 7 bases fitting TRBD1. The sample consisted of peripheral blood, taken after pregnancy. This TCR was sampled from a female donor with multiple sclerosis, enrolled in a pregnancy study. The CDR3 sequence is CASSEAAGGGYTF. DNA of the CDR3: TGTGCCAGCAGTGAAGCAGCAGGGGGAGGCTACACCTTC.